This TCR beta chain is from a study of beta chain features in type 1 diabetes. General study findings and limits: Moderate but significant shortening of TCRB CDR3s was recorded in all four CD4+ subsets from Type 1 diabetes patients.

Investigators reverse transcribed all isolated RNA, so they sequenced expressed TCRB transcripts. Only in-frame clones appear in the TCRdb table, and some are missing; sequencing was by immunoSEQ multiplex PCR. The data contain some 47,000 clones, roughly 40% of them seen just once; the ten biggest clones take up approximately 0.13%. As regards this clone: Its antigen is undetermined.

Germline CDR1 GTSNPN, CDR2 SVGIG (reference sequence). This CDR3 comprises 12 residues. The ends were cut back, 5 bases at V and 0 bases at J, with 6 bases in the middle. Material for sequencing was stem cell memory CD4+ T cells from blood. The source is a man aged 30-40 years with type 1 diabetes. The rearrangement uses TRBV30 and TRBJ2-3; no clear D gene. The CDR3 protein is CAWRRSTDTQYF. As DNA, the CDR3 is TGTGCCTGGCGTCGGAGCACAGATACGCAGTATTTT.